This entry concerns a single T cell receptor beta chain. The antigen is unknown. The data are from a study of T cells in localized non-small cell lung cancer. Findings and limits, study-wide: Owing to sequencing of a solitary tumor region, heterogeneity cannot be discounted.

The CDR3 has 14 amino acids. Germline V gives CDR1 SGHNT, CDR2 YENEEA. The germline V and J ends were trimmed by 1 base and 8 bases, with 14 bases remaining between them. Sequencing used immunoSEQ multiplex PCR; TCRdb keeps in-frame clones, though not all of them. In the table there are thousands of clones, approximately 23% of which are singletons. The sequence was collected from a woman aged 40 to 75 with stage I lung adenocarcinoma. This chain links TRBV11-3 with TRBJ1-2; TRBD1 is a possible D gene (5 bases). The sequenced sample was lung tumor tissue, obtained before any cancer treatment. The DNA for the CDR3 is TGTGCCAGCAGCTTAGTCAGGGAGGCGAGGGGCTACACCTTC. Its translation: CASSLVREARGYTF.